A single sample is the source of the 2 T cell receptor beta chains below, sequenced in a study of blood T cell repertoires in COVID-19. This table comes from immunoSEQ multiplex PCR, and its TCRdb copy is limited to in-frame clones, with some not included. Seen here are approximately 190,000 clones, 65% to 85% observed once, and the top ten hold around 3.1%. The sequenced sample consisted of PBMCs or T cells enriched from blood (not recorded which). The source is a woman aged 25 to 39 who had been exposed to COVID-19.

The genes are TRBV25-1 and TRBJ2-7; 12 bases fit TRBD1. CDR3 size: 14 residues. Germline V gene lookup returns CDR1 MGHDK and CDR2 SYGVNS. The J segment lost 6 bases and the V segment lost 6 bases, leaving 6 bases of the junction unmatched. CDR3 sequence: CASRGQGAGVEQYF. The CDR3 DNA sequence: TGTGCCAGCAGGGGACAGGGGGCAGGGGTCGAGCAGTACTTC.

This rearrangement joins TRBV5-6 to TRBJ1-2; D is possibly TRBD1 (6 bases). This CDR3 is built from 16 residues. Germline CDR1 SGHDT, CDR2 YYEEEE. Trimming left V 4 bases short and J 2 bases short, with 18 bases between. Here the CDR3 reads CASSLDGGRGNYGYTF. The CDR3 DNA follows: TGTGCCAGCAGCCTGGACGGAGGGAGGGGGAACTATGGCTACACCTTC. Full variable domain (rest looked up from reference TRBV5-6 and TRBJ1-2): DAGVTQSPTHLIKTRGQQVTLRCSPKSGHDTVSWYQQALGQGPQFIFQYYEEEERQRGNFPDRFSGHQFPNYSSELNVNALLLGDSALYLCASSLDGGRGNYGYTFGSGTRLTVV.